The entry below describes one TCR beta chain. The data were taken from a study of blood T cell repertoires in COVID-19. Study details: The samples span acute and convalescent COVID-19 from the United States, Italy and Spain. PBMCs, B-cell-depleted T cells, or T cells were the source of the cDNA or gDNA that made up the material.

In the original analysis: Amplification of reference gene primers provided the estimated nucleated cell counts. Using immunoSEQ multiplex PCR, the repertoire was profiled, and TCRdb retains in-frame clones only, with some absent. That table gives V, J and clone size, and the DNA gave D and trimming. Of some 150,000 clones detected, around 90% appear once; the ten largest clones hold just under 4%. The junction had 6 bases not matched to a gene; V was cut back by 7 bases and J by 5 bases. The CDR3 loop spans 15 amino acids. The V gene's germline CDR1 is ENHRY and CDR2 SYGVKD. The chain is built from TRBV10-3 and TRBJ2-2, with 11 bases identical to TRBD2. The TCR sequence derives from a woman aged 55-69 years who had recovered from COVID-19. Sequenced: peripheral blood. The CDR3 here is CAITELAGVTGELFF. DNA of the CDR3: TGTGCCATCACCGAACTAGCGGGGGTTACCGGGGAGCTGTTTTTT.